This T cell receptor beta chain was identified during a study of CXCR3-negative and CXCR3-positive naive CD8 T cells. Study results and caveats: Researchers report CXCR3 expression partially decreased after cryopreservation, with fresh PBMCs used in most assays. In naive cells, CXCR3-negative and CXCR3-positive subsets had similar TRBV-TRBJ usage; memory cells differed. For memory CD8+ cells diversity was much lower, but both naive subsets had comparably high diversity. Researchers report that CXCR3-positive naive cells carry more hydrophobic TRB CDR3s than CXCR3-negative naive cells.

The CDR3 runs to 14 residues. About this clonotype itself: As yet, its antigen is unknown.

It was by 5' RACE with UMI labels that the TRB cDNA libraries were prepared. TCRdb reprocessed the 5' RACE reads; each CDR3 protein has one entry and no DNA is given. In all, the sample yields about 51,000 distinct CDR3 sequences. The receptor was isolated from a human donor in good health. Some clones in this sample may be carry-over from other donors' samples. The chain has TRBV12-3 or TRBV12-4 and TRBJ2-7. Source material: naive CXCR3+ CD8+ T cells from blood. Subset defined: CD45RO-CCR7+CD27+CD95- naive CD8+ T cells expressing CXCR3 (TNR3+). Here the CDR3 reads CASSLSYISYEQYF.